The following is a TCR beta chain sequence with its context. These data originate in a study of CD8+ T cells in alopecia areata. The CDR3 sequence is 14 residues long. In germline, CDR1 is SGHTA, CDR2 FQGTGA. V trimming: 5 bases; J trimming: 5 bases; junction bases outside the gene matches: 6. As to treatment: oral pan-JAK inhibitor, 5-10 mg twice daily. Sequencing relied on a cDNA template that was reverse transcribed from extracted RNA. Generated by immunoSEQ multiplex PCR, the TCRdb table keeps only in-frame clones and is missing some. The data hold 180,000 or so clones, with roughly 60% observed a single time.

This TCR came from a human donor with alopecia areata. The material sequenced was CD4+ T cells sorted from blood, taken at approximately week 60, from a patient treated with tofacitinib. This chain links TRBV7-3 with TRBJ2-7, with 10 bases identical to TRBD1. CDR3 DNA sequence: TGTGCCAGCAGCCCAACCGGGACAGGGGACGAGCAGTACTTC. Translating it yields CASSPTGTGDEQYF.